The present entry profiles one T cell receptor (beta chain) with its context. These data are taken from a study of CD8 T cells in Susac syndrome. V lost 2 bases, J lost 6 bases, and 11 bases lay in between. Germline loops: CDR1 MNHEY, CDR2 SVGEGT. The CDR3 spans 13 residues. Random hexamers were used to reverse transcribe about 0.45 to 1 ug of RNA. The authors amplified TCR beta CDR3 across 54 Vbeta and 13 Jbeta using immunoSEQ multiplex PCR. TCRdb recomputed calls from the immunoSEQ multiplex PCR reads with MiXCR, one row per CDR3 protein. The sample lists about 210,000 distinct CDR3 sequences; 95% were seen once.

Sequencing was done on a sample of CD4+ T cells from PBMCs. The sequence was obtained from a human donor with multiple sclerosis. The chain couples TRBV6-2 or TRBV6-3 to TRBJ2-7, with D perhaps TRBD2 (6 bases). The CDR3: CASSYPRDSEQYF. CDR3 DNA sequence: TGTGCCAGCAGTTACCCACGGGACTCCGAGCAGTACTTC.